A selection of T cell receptor beta chains follows, all from one sample in a study of CD8+ T cells in alopecia areata. Sequencing was performed with immunoSEQ multiplex PCR; in TCRdb, only in-frame clones are kept and a portion is missing. The sample holds around 200,000 clones; around 58% are singletons and the top ten take roughly 12%. Specimen: CD8+ T cells sorted from blood, collected at week 24, from a patient treated with tofacitinib. These receptors came from a human donor with alopecia areata. Both conserved end residues are part of each CDR3. The D gene is left open where the match is weak. The size field is filled for only some rows; it gives once, few, many or a size class.

d_call,j_call,v_call,clone_size,cdr3_nt,cdr3_aa
.,TRBJ2-2,TRBV27,.,TGTGCCAGCTATCACGCGAACACCGGGGAGCTGTTTTTT,CASYHANTGELFF
.,TRBJ2-3,TRBV7-3,.,TGTGCCAGCAGCCACGGGGGGCCGGATACGCAGTATTTT,CASSHGGPDTQYF
.,TRBJ2-7,TRBV6-1,.,TGTGCCAGCAGTTTCGGGGACGGATACGAGCAGTACTTC,CASSFGDGYEQYF
.,TRBJ2-5,TRBV7-2,.,TGTGCCAGCAGCTTATCGGGGCAAGAGACCCAGTACTTC,CASSLSGQETQYF
.,TRBJ2-1,TRBV7-9,.,TGTGCCAGCAGCCCCGGACGGAGGGGGCAGTTCTTC,CASSPGRRGQFF
.,TRBJ2-1,TRBV15,.,TGTGCCACCAGCCCCAGGAGTGGGGTTTTGGAGCAGTTCTTC,CATSPRSGVLEQFF
.,TRBJ1-5,TRBV4-1,.,TGCGCCAGCAGACTAGCCCTGGATGGCAATCAGCCCCAGCATTTT,CASRLALDGNQPQHF
.,TRBJ1-1,TRBV6-5,.,TGTGCCAGCAGTTACGGGAATCCGGGCAGGGGTGATGAAGCTTTCTTT,CASSYGNPGRGDEAFF
.,TRBJ1-2,TRBV27,few,TGTGCCAGCAGTCCTACGAGGGATCGGGGCTACACCTTC,CASSPTRDRGYTF
TRBD1,TRBJ2-7,TRBV9,.,TGTGCCAGCAGCGTAGAGGGACAGGGATACTACGAGCAGTACTTC,CASSVEGQGYYEQYF
.,TRBJ2-3,TRBV15,.,TGTGCCACCAGCAGAGATCGCGGGATAGATACGCAGTATTTT,CATSRDRGIDTQYF
.,TRBJ1-6,TRBV13,once,TGTGCCACGCGGGGTGGGAATTCACCCCTCCACTTT,CATRGGNSPLHF
.,TRBJ2-1,TRBV7-9,.,TGTGCCAGCACCGAGGGGGGGCTACACAATGAGCAGTTCTTC,CASTEGGLHNEQFF
.,TRBJ1-2,TRBV29-1,few,TGCAGCGTTGAAATGATCAGGGGCAGCTATGGCTACACCTTC,CSVEMIRGSYGYTF
.,TRBJ2-1,TRBV7-3,.,TGTGCCAGCAGCCCACCCGGGGGGCGCAACAATGAGCAGTTCTTC,CASSPPGGRNNEQFF
.,TRBJ1-1,TRBV30,.,TGTGCCTGGAGTGTACGTTTGAGTGGAGCTTTCTTT,CAWSVRLSGAFF